This TCR beta chain was retrieved from a study of cytomegalovirus exposure and HLA in healthy donors. The PCR contained 60 Vbeta and 13 Jbeta primers. TCRdb's copy holds only in-frame clones and misses some; the assay was immunoSEQ multiplex PCR. This table holds fewer than 100,000 clones, about 80% found once. V was clipped by 8 bases and J by 1 base, with 12 bases between them. The CDR3 has 14 residues. The V gene's germline CDR1 is SNHLY and CDR2 FYNNEI. General study points: Accounts indicate the classifier identified cytomegalovirus status with strong specificity and sensitivity.

Points on this clone: Its antigen is still unknown.

The sequence derives from a middle-aged man in good health and CMV-seropositive. The chain carries TRBV2 and TRBJ1-5, with a weak D call TRBD1 (6 bases). Material for sequencing was PBMCs. The CDR3 protein is CASHREASNQPQHF. CDR3 sequence (DNA): TGTGCCAGCCACAGGGAAGCGAGCAATCAGCCCCAGCATTTT.